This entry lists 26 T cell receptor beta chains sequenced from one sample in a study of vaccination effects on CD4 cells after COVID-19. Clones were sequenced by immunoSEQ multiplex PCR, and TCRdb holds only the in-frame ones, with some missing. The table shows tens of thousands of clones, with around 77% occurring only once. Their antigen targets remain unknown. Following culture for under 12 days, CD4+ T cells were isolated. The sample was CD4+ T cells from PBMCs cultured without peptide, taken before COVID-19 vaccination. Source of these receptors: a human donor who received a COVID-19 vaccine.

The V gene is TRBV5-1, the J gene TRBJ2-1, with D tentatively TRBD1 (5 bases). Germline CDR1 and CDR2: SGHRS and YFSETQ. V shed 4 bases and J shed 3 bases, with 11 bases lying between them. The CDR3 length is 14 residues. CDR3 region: CASSGDSSYNEQFF. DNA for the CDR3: TGCGCCAGCAGCGGCGACAGCAGCTACAATGAGCAGTTCTTC.

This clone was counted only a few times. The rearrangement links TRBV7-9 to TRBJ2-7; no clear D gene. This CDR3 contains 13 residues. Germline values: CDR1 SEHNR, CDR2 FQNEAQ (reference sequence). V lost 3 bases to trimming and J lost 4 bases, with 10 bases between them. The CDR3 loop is CASSFAQGYEQYV. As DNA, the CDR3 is TGTGCCAGCAGCTTTGCACAAGGTTACGAGCAGTACGTC.

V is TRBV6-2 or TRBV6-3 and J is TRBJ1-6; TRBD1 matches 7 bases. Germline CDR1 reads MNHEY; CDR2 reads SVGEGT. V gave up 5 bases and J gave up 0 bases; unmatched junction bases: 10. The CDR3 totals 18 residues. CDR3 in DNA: TGTGCCAGCAGTCTGCGAAGACAGGGAAGCTCCTATAATTCACCCCTCCACTTT. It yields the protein CASSLRRQGSSYNSPLHF.

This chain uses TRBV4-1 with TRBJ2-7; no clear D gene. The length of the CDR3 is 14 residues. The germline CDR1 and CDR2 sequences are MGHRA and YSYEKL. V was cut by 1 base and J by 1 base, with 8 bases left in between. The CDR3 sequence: CASSQAEFSYEQYV. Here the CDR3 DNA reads TGCGCCAGCAGCCAAGCGGAATTTTCCTACGAGCAGTACGTC.

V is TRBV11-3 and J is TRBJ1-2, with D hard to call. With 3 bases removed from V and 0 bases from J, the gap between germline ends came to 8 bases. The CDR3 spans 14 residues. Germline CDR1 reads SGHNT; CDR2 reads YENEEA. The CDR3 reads CASSFIRSNYGYTF. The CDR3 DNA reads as TGTGCCAGCAGCTTTATCCGGTCTAACTATGGCTACACCTTC. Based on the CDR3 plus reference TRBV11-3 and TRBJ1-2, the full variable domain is EAGVVQSPRYKIIEKKQPVAFWCNPISGHNTLYWYLQNLGQGPELLIRYENEEAVDDSQLPKDRFSAERLKGVDSTLKIQPAELGDSAVYLCASSFIRSNYGYTFGSGTRLTVV.

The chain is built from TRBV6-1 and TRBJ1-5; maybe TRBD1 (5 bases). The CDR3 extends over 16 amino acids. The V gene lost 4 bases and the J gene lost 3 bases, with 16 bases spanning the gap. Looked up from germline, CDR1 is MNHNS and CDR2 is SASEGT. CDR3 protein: CASSAGERQLNQPQHF. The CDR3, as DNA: TGTGCCAGCAGTGCGGGGGAACGACAGCTCAATCAGCCCCAGCATTTT.

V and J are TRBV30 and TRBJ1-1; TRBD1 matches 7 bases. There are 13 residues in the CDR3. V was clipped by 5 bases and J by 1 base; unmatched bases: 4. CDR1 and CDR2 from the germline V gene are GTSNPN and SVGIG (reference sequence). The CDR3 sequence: CAWGGGPNTEAFF. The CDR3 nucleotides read TGTGCCTGGGGAGGGGGCCCGAACACTGAAGCTTTCTTT.

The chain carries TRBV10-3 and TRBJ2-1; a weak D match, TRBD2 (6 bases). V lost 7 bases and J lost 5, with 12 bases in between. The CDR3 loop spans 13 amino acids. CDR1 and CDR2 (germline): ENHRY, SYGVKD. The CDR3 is CAIKFTGDNEQFF. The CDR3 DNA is TGTGCCATCAAGTTTACGGGGGACAATGAGCAGTTCTTC.

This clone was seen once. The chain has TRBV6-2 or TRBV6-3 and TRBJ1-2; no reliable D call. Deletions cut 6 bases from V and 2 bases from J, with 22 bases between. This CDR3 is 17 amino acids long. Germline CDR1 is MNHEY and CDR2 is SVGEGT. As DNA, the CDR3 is TGTGCCAGCAGCCCACTCCCCGATCTACCGAAGAACTATGGCTACACCTTC. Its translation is CASSPLPDLPKNYGYTF.

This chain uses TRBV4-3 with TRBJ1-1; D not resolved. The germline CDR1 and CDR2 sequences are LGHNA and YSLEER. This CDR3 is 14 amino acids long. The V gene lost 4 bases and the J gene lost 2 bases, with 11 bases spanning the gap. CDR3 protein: CASSPSKGNTEAFF. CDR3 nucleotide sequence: TGCGCCAGCAGCCCCTCTAAGGGAAACACTGAAGCTTTCTTT.

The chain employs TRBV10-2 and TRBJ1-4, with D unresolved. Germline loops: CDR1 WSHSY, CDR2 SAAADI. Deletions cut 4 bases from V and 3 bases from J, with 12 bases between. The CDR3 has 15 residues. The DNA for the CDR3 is TGCGCCAGCAGTGGATCAGGACCTCCTAATGAAAAACTGTTTTTT. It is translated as CASSGSGPPNEKLFF.

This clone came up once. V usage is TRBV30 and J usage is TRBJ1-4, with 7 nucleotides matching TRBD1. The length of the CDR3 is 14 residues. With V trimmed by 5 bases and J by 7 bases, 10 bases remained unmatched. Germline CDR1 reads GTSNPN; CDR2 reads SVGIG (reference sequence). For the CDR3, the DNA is TGTGCCTGGTCCTTAGGAGGGACAGTTGAAAAACTGTTTTTT. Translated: CAWSLGGTVEKLFF.

The CDR3 here is CASSTSGGGNQPQHF. The CDR3 DNA sequence: TGTGCCAGCAGCACCTCAGGGGGTGGCAATCAGCCCCAGCATTTT. J is TRBJ1-5 and V is TRBV7-8; 7 bases are shared with TRBD1. The CDR3 extends over 15 amino acids. The V segment lost 5 bases and the J segment 2 bases; nucleotides outside the gene matches: 6. Germline V gene sequence: CDR1 SGHVS, CDR2 FQNEAQ. The full variable domain, completed using reference TRBV7-8 and TRBJ1-5, is GAGVSQSPRYKVAKRGQDVALRCDPISGHVSLFWYQQALGQGPEFLTYFQNEAQLDKSGLPSDRFFAERPEGSVSTLKIQRTQQEDSAVYLCASSTSGGGNQPQHFGDGTRLSIL.

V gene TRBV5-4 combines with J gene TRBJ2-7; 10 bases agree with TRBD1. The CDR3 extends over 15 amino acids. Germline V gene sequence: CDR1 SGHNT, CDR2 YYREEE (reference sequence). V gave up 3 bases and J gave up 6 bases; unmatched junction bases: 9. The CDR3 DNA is TGTGCCAGCAGCTCGACTTACGGACAGGGGGGCGAGCAGTACGTC. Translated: CASSSTYGQGGEQYV.

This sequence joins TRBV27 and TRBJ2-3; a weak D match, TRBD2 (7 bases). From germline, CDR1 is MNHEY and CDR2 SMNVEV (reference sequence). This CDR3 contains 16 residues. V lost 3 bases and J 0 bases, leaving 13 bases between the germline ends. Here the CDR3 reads CASSLRRGGSTDTQYF. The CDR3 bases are TGTGCCAGCAGTTTGCGGAGGGGGGGCAGCACAGATACGCAGTATTTT.

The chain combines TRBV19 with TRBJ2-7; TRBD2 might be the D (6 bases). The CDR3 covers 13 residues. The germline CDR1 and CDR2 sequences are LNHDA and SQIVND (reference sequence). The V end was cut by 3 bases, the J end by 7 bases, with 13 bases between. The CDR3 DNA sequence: TGTGCCAGTAGTATGTTGGCAGGAGGGGAGCAGTACGTC. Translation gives CASSMLAGGEQYV.

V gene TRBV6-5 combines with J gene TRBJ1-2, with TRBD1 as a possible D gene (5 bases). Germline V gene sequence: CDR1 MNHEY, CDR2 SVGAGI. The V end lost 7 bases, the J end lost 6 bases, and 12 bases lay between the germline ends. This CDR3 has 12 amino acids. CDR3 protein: CASKSGGNGYTF. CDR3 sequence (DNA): TGTGCCAGCAAGTCCGGGGGGAATGGCTACACCTTC.

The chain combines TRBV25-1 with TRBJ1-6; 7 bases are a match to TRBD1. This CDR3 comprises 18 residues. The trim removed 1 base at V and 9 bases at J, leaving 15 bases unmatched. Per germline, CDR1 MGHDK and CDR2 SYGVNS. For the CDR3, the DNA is TGTGCCAGCAGTGAATTTGGGGCAGGGGGAACATCCCGTTCACCCCTCCACTTT. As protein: CASSEFGAGGTSRSPLHF.

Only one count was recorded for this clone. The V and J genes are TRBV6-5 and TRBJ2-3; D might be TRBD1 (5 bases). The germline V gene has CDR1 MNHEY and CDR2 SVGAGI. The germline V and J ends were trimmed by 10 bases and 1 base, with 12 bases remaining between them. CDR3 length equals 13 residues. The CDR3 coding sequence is TGTGCCATTCAGACAGTACGCACAGATACGCAGTATTTT. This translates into CAIQTVRTDTQYF.

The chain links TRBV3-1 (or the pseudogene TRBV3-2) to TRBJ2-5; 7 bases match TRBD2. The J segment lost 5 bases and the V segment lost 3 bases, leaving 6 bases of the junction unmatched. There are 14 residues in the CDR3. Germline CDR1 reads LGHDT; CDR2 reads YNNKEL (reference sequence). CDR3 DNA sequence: TGTGCCAGCAGCCACCTGGGGGGGTCGGAGACCCAGTACTTC. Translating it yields CASSHLGGSETQYF.

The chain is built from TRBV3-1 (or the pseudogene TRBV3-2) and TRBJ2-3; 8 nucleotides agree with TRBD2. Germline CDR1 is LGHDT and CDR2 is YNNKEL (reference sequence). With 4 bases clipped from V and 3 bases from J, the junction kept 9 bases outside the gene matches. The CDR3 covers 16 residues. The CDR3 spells CASSPDGGGSTDTQYF. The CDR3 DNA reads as TGTGCCAGCAGCCCGGACGGGGGGGGGAGTACAGATACGCAGTATTTT.

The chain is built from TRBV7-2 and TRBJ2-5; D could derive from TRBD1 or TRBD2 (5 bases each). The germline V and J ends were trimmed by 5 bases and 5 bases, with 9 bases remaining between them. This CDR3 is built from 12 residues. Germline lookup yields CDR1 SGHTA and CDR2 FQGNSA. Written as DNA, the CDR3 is TGTGCCAGCAGCAAATGGGGGGAGACCCAGTACTTC. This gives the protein CASSKWGETQYF.

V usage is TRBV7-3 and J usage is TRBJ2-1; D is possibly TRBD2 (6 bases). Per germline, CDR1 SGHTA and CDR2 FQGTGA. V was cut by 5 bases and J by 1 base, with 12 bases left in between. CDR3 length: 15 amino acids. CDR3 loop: CASSPRGSSYNEQFF. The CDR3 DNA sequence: TGTGCCAGCAGCCCACGGGGGAGTTCCTACAATGAGCAGTTCTTC.

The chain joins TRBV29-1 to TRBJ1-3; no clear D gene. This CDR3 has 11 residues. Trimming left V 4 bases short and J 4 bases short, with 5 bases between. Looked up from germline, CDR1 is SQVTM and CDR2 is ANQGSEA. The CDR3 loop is CSVVYGNTIYF. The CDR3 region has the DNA TGCAGCGTTGTCTACGGAAACACCATATATTTT.

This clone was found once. The DNA for the CDR3 is TGTGCCAGCTCACCACCGGGACAGGGGTTTCAGCCCCAGCATTTT. This codes for CASSPPGQGFQPQHF. The chain couples TRBV18 to TRBJ1-5; 10 positions match TRBD1. CDR1 and CDR2 from the germline V gene are KGHSH and LQKENI. The CDR3 has 15 residues. V trimming: 0 bases; J trimming: 6 bases; junction bases outside the gene matches: 2.

The CDR3 region is CASSEGQGSGVKTQYF. CDR3 in DNA: TGCGCCAGCAGTGAGGGACAGGGATCCGGGGTGAAGACCCAGTACTTC. The V gene is TRBV10-1, the J gene TRBJ2-5; the match to TRBD1 covers 8 bases. Germline loops: CDR1 WNHNN, CDR2 SYGVQD (reference sequence). The CDR3 is made up of 16 amino acids. The trim removed 2 bases at V and 6 bases at J, leaving 11 bases unmatched.